One and the same sample provided the 32 T cell receptor beta chains below, sequenced in a study of T cell changes during pregnancy in multiple sclerosis. The protocol was immunoSEQ multiplex PCR, while the TCRdb copy is restricted to in-frame clones and leaves out a portion. The sample records more than 65,000 clones, 90% to 95% being singletons. Sequences were derived from CD4+ T cells from peripheral blood mononuclear cells, sampled before pregnancy. The origin of the receptors is a female donor with multiple sclerosis, enrolled in a pregnancy study.

This clone has just one count. The chain is built from TRBV19 and TRBJ2-3; D might be TRBD2 (6 bases). Trimming pared 6 bases from V and 9 bases from J, leaving 16 bases between. The CDR3 totals 13 residues. CDR1 is LNHDA, CDR2 SQIVND, per germline (reference sequence). This CDR3 reads CASSRQPAGTQYF. The DNA for the CDR3 is TGTGCCAGTAGCCGCCAGCCTGCGGGAACGCAGTATTTT.

The chain uses TRBV11-1 and TRBJ2-2; 10 bases match TRBD2. The V gene's germline CDR1 is SGHAT and CDR2 FQDESV (reference sequence). Losses at the gene ends were 2 bases for V and 1 base for J; bases not matched to a gene: 4. The CDR3 extends over 17 amino acids. The CDR3 DNA follows: TGTGCCAGCAGCTTACGAGCGGGGGGGCTGAACACCGGGGAGCTGTTTTTT. It encodes CASSLRAGGLNTGELFF. Full variable domain (outside the CDR3, taken from reference TRBV11-1 and TRBJ2-2): EAEVAQSPRYKITEKSQAVAFWCDPISGHATLYWYRQILGQGPELLVQFQDESVVDDSQLPKDRFSAERLKGVDSTLKIQPAELGDSAMYLCASSLRAGGLNTGELFFGEGSRLTVL.

This chain joins TRBV6-5 and TRBJ1-1, with a weak D call TRBD1 (5 bases). The V gene's germline CDR1 is MNHEY and CDR2 SVGAGI. This CDR3 contains 12 residues. V was cut by 2 bases and J by 8 bases, with 9 bases left in between. CDR3 sequence: CASSYAGNEAFF. The CDR3 region has the DNA TGTGCCAGCAGTTACGCAGGGAACGAAGCTTTCTTT.

The chain uses TRBV6-1 and TRBJ1-3; a possible D gene is TRBD1 (6 bases). V was trimmed by 2 bases and J by 0 bases, leaving 11 bases between them. In germline, CDR1 is MNHNS, CDR2 SASEGT. CDR3 size: 16 residues. Written as DNA, the CDR3 is TGTGCCAGCAGTGAACAGTCAGGGGCCTCTGGAAACACCATATATTTT. Its translation is CASSEQSGASGNTIYF.

The chain carries TRBV7-3 and TRBJ2-7; D perhaps matches TRBD2 (5 bases). The CDR3 length is 13 residues. Trimming pared 1 base from V and 6 bases from J, leaving 10 bases between. The germline V gene encodes CDR1 SGHTA and CDR2 FQGTGA. Here the CDR3 DNA reads TGTGCCAGCAGCTTAATACCTAGCTCCGAGCAGTACTTC. Encoded protein: CASSLIPSSEQYF.

The genes are TRBV18 and TRBJ1-5; the match to TRBD1 covers 12 bases. The V and J ends lost 3 bases and 7 bases, in that order; junction bases with no gene match: 7. CDR1 is KGHSH and CDR2 is LQKENI in the germline V gene. The CDR3 covers 16 residues. In nucleotides, the CDR3 is TGTGCCAGCTCACCTCGGGACAGGGGGCGAGGACAGCCCCAGCATTTT. It encodes CASSPRDRGRGQPQHF.

V is TRBV7-9 and J is TRBJ2-7; D is possibly TRBD1 (7 bases). V was cut by 3 bases and J by 0 bases, with 12 bases left in between. Germline assignment: CDR1 SEHNR and CDR2 FQNEAQ (reference sequence). This CDR3 comprises 15 residues. The CDR3 nucleotides read TGTGCCAGCAGCTTCGCAGGGGGGAACTCCTACGAGCAGTACTTC. Protein sequence: CASSFAGGNSYEQYF.

This sequence joins TRBV9 and TRBJ1-1; D is uncertain. The CDR3 covers 13 residues. Trimming left V 0 bases short and J 7 bases short, with 10 bases between. Germline V CDR1 and CDR2: SGDLS, YYNGEE. CDR3 sequence: CASSVDGSREAFF. CDR3 coding DNA: TGTGCCAGCAGCGTAGACGGGAGTCGTGAAGCTTTCTTT.

The chain recombines TRBV7-2 with TRBJ2-7, with 7 nucleotides matching TRBD1. CDR1 is SGHTA, CDR2 FQGNSA, per germline. The CDR3 covers 13 residues. J gave up 6 bases and V 5 bases, and 7 bases lay outside the gene matches. The CDR3: CASSPGQDREQYF. The CDR3 DNA reads as TGTGCCAGCAGCCCCGGACAGGATCGCGAGCAGTACTTC.

This clone was recorded only once. The genes are TRBV14 and TRBJ2-1; D is undetermined. This CDR3 is 14 amino acids long. From germline, CDR1 is SGHDN and CDR2 FVKESK. V lost 3 bases and J 4 bases, leaving 10 bases between the germline ends. The DNA of the CDR3 is TGTGCCAGCAGCCACGGTAGCTCGTACAATGAGCAGTTCTTC. Translated, it gives CASSHGSSYNEQFF.

The J gene is TRBJ2-7, the V gene TRBV5-5; 7 positions agree with TRBD1. Trimming took 2 bases from V and 2 from J; bases not matched to a gene: 1. The CDR3 is 13 amino acids. Germline V CDR1 and CDR2: SGHKS, YYEKEE (reference sequence). The CDR3 nucleotides are TGTGCCAGCAGCTTACAGGGGACCTACGAGCAGTACTTC. Its protein product is CASSLQGTYEQYF.

CDR3 sequence (DNA): TGCGCCAGCAGCCAACTTCCCGGGTCCGAGCAGTACTTC. This gives the protein CASSQLPGSEQYF. This chain links TRBV4-3 with TRBJ2-7; D uncertain. The CDR3 is 13 residues long. The germline CDR1 and CDR2 sequences are LGHNA and YSLEER. Trimming left V 2 bases short and J 6 bases short, with 11 bases between.

The chain employs TRBV5-4 and TRBJ2-1; 8 bases map to TRBD2. Germline assignment: CDR1 SGHNT and CDR2 YYREEE (reference sequence). The CDR3 is made up of 16 amino acids. J gave up 1 base and V 3 bases, and 6 bases lay outside the gene matches. The CDR3 DNA follows: TGTGCCAGCAGCTCTGTAGCGGGAAAATCCTACAATGAGCAGTTCTTC. Translated: CASSSVAGKSYNEQFF. The full variable domain, completed using reference TRBV5-4 and TRBJ2-1, is ETGVTQSPTHLIKTRGQQVTLRCSSQSGHNTVSWYQQALGQGPQFIFQYYREEENGRGNFPPRFSGLQFPNYSSELNVNALELDDSALYLCASSSVAGKSYNEQFFGPGTRLTVL.

The chain employs TRBV6-1 and TRBJ2-3; TRBD2 agrees at 11 bases. Per germline, CDR1 MNHNS and CDR2 SASEGT. This CDR3 region has 17 residues. V was pared by 1 base and J by 4 bases, with 7 bases of the junction left unmatched. In DNA, the CDR3 is TGTGCCAGCAGTGAAGTAGCGGGAGGGAGGGGGTCAGATACGCAGTATTTT. Its translation: CASSEVAGGRGSDTQYF.

The V gene is TRBV2, the J gene TRBJ2-1; D is possibly TRBD2 (6 bases). CDR3 size: 12 residues. Germline V gives CDR1 SNHLY, CDR2 FYNNEI. Trimming left V 6 bases short and J 5 bases short, with 8 bases between. CDR3 nucleotides: TGTGCCAGCAGAGGGACTGACAATGAGCAGTTCTTC. This sequence encodes CASRGTDNEQFF.

This clone has only one observation. This chain connects TRBV5-1 to TRBJ1-1; 7 nucleotides match TRBD1. The CDR3 contains 14 residues. V lost 5 bases and J lost 1; bases outside the gene matches: 5. In germline, CDR1 is SGHRS, CDR2 YFSETQ. The CDR3 DNA is TGCGCCAGCAGTATCCAGGGGGGGAACACTGAAGCTTTCTTT. It is translated as CASSIQGGNTEAFF.

This clone was recorded once. This chain links TRBV28 with TRBJ1-2; D gene ambiguous. The CDR3 is 13 residues long. Deletions cut 2 bases from V and 7 bases from J, with 11 bases between. Germline values: CDR1 MDHEN, CDR2 SYDVKM. The CDR3 bases are TGTGCCAGCAGTTTAGGGAGCCGTGTTGGCTACACCTTC. Residues: CASSLGSRVGYTF.

The gene calls are TRBV19 and TRBJ1-6; no reliable D call. The CDR3 loop spans 15 amino acids. Germline V lookup: CDR1 LNHDA, CDR2 SQIVND (reference sequence). Trimming took 0 bases from V and 5 from J, leaving 8 bases between them. The CDR3 loop reads CASSIDAGNNSPLHF. CDR3 coding DNA: TGTGCCAGTAGTATAGATGCGGGGAATAATTCACCCCTCCACTTT.

This clone was counted a single time. The chain uses TRBV19 and TRBJ2-1; 8 bases agree with TRBD2. Germline V lookup: CDR1 LNHDA, CDR2 SQIVND (reference sequence). Trimming cost V 3 bases and J 7 bases; bases outside gene matches: 14. The CDR3 loop spans 17 amino acids. The CDR3 loop is CASSIIREGSIVNEQFF. CDR3 sequence (DNA): TGTGCCAGTAGTATTATACGGGAGGGCTCTATTGTGAATGAGCAGTTCTTC.

This clone was recorded only once. The CDR3 DNA reads as TGTGCCAGCAGTTTATCCATAGGGGGATACGAGCAGTACTTC. Translated: CASSLSIGGYEQYF. The chain has TRBV27 and TRBJ2-7; possibly TRBD1 for D (6 bases). In germline, CDR1 is MNHEY, CDR2 SMNVEV (reference sequence). The CDR3 is made up of 14 amino acids. Trimming removed 0 bases at V and 4 bases at J, with 10 bases between.

This clone was observed a handful of times. The chain combines TRBV5-6 with TRBJ1-5, with TRBD1 matching over 7 bases. There are 14 residues in the CDR3. Unmatched junction bases numbered 5, after V lost 4 bases and J lost 4 bases. Germline V gene data show CDR1 as SGHDT and CDR2 as YYEEEE. The DNA for the CDR3 is TGTGCCAGCAGCAAGACAGGGCCGAATCAGCCCCAGCATTTT. This translates into CASSKTGPNQPQHF.

J is TRBJ2-3 and V is TRBV7-6, with 10 bases fitting TRBD2. V lost 2 bases and J lost 9; bases outside the gene matches: 26. This CDR3 region has 21 residues. In germline, CDR1 is SGHVS, CDR2 FNYEAQ. DNA for the CDR3: TGTGCCAGCAGCTTATTGAGGGCTAAAGCGGGAGGGGTTGGGACCATTCGGACGCAGTATTTT. Residues: CASSLLRAKAGGVGTIRTQYF.

The genes are TRBV5-1 and TRBJ2-1, with D possibly TRBD1 on 5 matching bases. Per germline, CDR1 SGHRS and CDR2 YFSETQ. Trimming left V 1 base short and J 10 bases short, with 18 bases between. CDR3 length equals 15 residues. In DNA, the CDR3 is TGCGCCAGCAGCTTGATGGGGATCCCCAACAGGGAGCAGTTCTTC. As protein: CASSLMGIPNREQFF.

There are a few counts of this clone. This rearrangement joins TRBV19 to TRBJ2-1, with D perhaps matching TRBD1 (8 bases). Trimming took 0 bases from V and 9 from J, leaving 12 bases between them. The length of the CDR3 is 14 residues. Germline CDR1 LNHDA, CDR2 SQIVND (reference sequence). CDR3 in DNA: TGTGCCAGTAGTATAGAAGCGGGGACAGGTGAGCAGTTCTTC. Encoded protein: CASSIEAGTGEQFF.

The chain has TRBV27 and TRBJ1-5; 7 nucleotides align to TRBD1. From germline, CDR1 is MNHEY and CDR2 SMNVEV (reference sequence). There are 15 residues in the CDR3. The V and J ends lost 6 bases and 4 bases, in that order; junction bases with no gene match: 9. The CDR3 DNA reads TGTGCCAGCAGAAGAGGGTCAGGGGGAAATCAGCCCCAGCATTTT. Translating it yields CASRRGSGGNQPQHF.

The CDR3 loop is CASSPPGTSEAFF. For the CDR3, the DNA is TGTGCCAGCAGCCCACCGGGTACATCTGAAGCTTTCTTT. J is TRBJ1-1 and V is TRBV2; D is unresolved. This CDR3 is built from 13 residues. The V gene's germline CDR1 is SNHLY and CDR2 FYNNEI. Trimming removed 6 bases at V and 6 bases at J, with 14 bases between.

V is TRBV2 and J is TRBJ2-1; TRBD2 aligns across 7 bases. CDR3 length: 14 residues. Germline CDR1 reads SNHLY; CDR2 reads FYNNEI. Trimming cost V 7 bases and J 0 bases; bases outside gene matches: 3. In nucleotides, the CDR3 is TGTGCCAGCAAAGTAGCGGGCTCCTACAATGAGCAGTTCTTC. Protein: CASKVAGSYNEQFF.

The V call is TRBV5-1, the J call TRBJ2-7; 8 bases are a match to TRBD1. Losses at the gene ends were 0 bases for V and 5 bases for J; bases not matched to a gene: 4. CDR1 and CDR2 (germline): SGHRS, YFSETQ. The CDR3 has 14 residues. This chain's CDR3 is CASSLARGPHEQYF. The CDR3 coding sequence is TGCGCCAGCAGCTTGGCCAGGGGGCCCCACGAGCAGTACTTC.

The chain joins TRBV9 to TRBJ2-7; TRBD1 aligns across 7 bases. Trimming cost V 3 bases and J 1 base; bases outside gene matches: 4. This CDR3 has 14 residues. CDR1 and CDR2 (germline): SGDLS, YYNGEE. Here the CDR3 reads CASSATGSSYEQYF. CDR3 DNA sequence: TGTGCCAGCAGCGCGACAGGGAGTTCCTACGAGCAGTACTTC.

CDR3 residues: CASSSSGTGTYEQYF. The CDR3 DNA is TGTGCCAGCAGCTCGTCCGGGACAGGGACCTACGAGCAGTACTTC. V and J are TRBV7-2 and TRBJ2-7, with 9 positions matching TRBD1. The J segment lost 2 bases and the V segment lost 4 bases, leaving 6 bases of the junction unmatched. The CDR3 covers 15 residues. Germline V gives CDR1 SGHTA, CDR2 FQGNSA.

The rearrangement uses TRBV11-2 and TRBJ2-7; 15 nucleotides match TRBD2. Germline-derived CDR1 and CDR2 are SGHAT and FQNNGV. The junction had 3 bases not matched to a gene; V was cut back by 5 bases and J by 4 bases. The CDR3 runs 15 residues. This CDR3 reads CASSRTSGGVYEQYF. DNA for the CDR3: TGTGCCAGCAGCCGGACTAGCGGGGGGGTATACGAGCAGTACTTC.

The chain combines TRBV9 with TRBJ2-3; TRBD2 matches 14 bases. J lost 0 bases, V lost 3 bases, and 12 bases had no gene match. The CDR3 runs to 20 residues. Germline values: CDR1 SGDLS, CDR2 YYNGEE. The CDR3 loop reads CASSAPGLAGAAASTDTQYF. CDR3 DNA: TGTGCCAGCAGCGCCCCGGGACTAGCGGGAGCGGCGGCGAGCACAGATACGCAGTATTTT.